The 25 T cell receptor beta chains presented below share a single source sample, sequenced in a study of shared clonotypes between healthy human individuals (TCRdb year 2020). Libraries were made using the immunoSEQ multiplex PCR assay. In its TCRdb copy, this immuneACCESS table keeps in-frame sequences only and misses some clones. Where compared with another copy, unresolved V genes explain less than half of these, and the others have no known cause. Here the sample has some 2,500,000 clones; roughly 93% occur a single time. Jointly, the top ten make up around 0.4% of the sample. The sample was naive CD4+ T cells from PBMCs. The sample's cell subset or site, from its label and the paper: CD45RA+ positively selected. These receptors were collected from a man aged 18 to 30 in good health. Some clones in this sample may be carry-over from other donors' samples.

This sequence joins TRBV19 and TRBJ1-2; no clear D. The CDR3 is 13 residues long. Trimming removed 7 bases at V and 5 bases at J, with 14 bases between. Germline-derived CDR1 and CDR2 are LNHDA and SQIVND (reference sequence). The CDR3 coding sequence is TGTGCCAGTACAGAGTCAGGACCTTATGGCTACACCTTC. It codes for CASTESGPYGYTF.

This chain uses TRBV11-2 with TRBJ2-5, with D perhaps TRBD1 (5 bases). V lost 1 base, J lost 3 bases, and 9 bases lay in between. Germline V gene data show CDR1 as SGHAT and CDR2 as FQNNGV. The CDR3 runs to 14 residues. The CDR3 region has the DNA TGTGCCAGCAGCTTAGCCACAGGAGAAGAGACCCAGTACTTC. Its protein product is CASSLATGEETQYF.

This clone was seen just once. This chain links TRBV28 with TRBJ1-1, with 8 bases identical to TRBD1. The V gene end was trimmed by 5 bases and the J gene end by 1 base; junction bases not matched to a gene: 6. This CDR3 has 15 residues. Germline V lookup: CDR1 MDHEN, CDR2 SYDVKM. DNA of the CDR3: TGTGCCAGCAGTCCGACAGGGGATTGGAACACTGAAGCTTTCTTT. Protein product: CASSPTGDWNTEAFF.

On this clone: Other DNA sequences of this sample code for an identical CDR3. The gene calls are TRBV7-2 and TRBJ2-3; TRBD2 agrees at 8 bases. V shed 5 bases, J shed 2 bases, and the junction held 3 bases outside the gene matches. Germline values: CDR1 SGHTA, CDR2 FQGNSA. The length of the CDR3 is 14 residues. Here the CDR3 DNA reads TGTGCCAGCAGCCCAGGACTAGCCACAGATACGCAGTATTTT. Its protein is CASSPGLATDTQYF.

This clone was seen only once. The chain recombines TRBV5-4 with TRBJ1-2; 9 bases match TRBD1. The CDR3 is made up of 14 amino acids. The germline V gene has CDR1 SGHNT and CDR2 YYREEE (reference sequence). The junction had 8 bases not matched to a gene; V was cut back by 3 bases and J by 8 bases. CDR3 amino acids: CASSSDRGSGGYTF. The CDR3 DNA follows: TGTGCCAGCAGCTCGGACAGGGGATCAGGCGGCTACACCTTC.

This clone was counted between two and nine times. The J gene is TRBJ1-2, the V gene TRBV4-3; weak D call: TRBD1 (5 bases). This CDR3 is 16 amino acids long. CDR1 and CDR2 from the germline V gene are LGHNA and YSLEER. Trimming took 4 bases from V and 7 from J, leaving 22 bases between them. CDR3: CASSLTSPGTGIGYTF. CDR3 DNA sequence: TGCGCCAGCAGCCTCACGTCCCCGGGGACTGGGATTGGCTACACCTTC.

The CDR3 protein is CASSEVQGRGMNTEAFF. CDR3 DNA sequence: TGTGCCAGCAGTGAAGTGCAGGGGAGAGGGATGAACACTGAAGCTTTCTTT. The chain is built from TRBV2 and TRBJ1-1, with D perhaps matching TRBD1 (6 bases). CDR1 and CDR2 (germline): SNHLY, FYNNEI. The CDR3 totals 17 residues. V was pared by 1 base and J by 0 bases, with 15 bases between.

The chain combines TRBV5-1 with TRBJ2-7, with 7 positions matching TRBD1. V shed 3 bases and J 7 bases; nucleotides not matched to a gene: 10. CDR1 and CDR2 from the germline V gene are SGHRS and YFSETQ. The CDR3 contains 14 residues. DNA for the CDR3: TGCGCCAGCAGCTCGACAGGGATTCCGGAGGAGCAGTACTTC. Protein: CASSSTGIPEEQYF.

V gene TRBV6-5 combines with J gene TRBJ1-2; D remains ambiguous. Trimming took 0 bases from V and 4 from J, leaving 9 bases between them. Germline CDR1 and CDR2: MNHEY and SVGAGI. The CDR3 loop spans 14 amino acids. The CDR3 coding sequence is TGTGCCAGCAGTTACTCGACCGGGATCTATGGCTACACCTTC. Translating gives CASSYSTGIYGYTF.

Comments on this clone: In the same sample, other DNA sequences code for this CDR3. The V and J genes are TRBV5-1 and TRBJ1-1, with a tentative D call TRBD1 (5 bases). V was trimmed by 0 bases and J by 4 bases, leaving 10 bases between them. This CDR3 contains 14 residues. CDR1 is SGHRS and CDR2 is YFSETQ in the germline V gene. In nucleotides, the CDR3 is TGCGCCAGCAGCTTGGGGCAGGGCGGCACTGAAGCTTTCTTT. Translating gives CASSLGQGGTEAFF.

Here the CDR3 reads CASLEQGGQPQHF. The CDR3 coding sequence is TGTGCCAGCCTTGAACAGGGAGGTCAGCCCCAGCATTTT. This chain uses TRBV28 with TRBJ1-5; D is perhaps TRBD1 (6 bases). The V gene lost 8 bases and the J gene lost 6 bases, with 14 bases spanning the gap. Germline CDR1 and CDR2: MDHEN and SYDVKM. The CDR3 contains 13 residues.

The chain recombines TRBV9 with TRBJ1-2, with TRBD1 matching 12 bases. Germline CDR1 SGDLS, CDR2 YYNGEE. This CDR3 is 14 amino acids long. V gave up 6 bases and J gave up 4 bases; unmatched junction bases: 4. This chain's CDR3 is CASNPGQGAYGYTF. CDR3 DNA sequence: TGTGCCAGCAATCCGGGACAGGGGGCCTATGGCTACACCTTC.

CDR3: CASSREGSSYEQYF. The CDR3 DNA follows: TGTGCCAGCAGCCGCGAAGGGAGTTCCTACGAGCAGTACTTC. The rearrangement joins TRBV4-2 to TRBJ2-7, with D possibly being TRBD2 (5 bases). Trimming took off 4 bases at V and 1 base at J, with 11 bases between the two ends. Germline V gene lookup returns CDR1 LGHNA and CDR2 YNFKEQ. CDR3 length equals 14 residues.

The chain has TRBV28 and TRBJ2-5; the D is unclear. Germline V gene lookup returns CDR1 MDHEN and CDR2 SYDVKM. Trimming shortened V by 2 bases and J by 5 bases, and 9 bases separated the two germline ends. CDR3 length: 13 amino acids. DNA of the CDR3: TGTGCCAGCAGTTTAAAAAGCCCTGAGACCCAGTACTTC. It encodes CASSLKSPETQYF.

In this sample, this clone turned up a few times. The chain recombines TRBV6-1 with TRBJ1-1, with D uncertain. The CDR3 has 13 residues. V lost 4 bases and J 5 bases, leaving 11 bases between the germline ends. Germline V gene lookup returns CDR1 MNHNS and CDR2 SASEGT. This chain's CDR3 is CASSVSALTEAFF. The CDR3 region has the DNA TGTGCCAGCAGTGTTAGTGCTTTGACTGAAGCTTTCTTT.

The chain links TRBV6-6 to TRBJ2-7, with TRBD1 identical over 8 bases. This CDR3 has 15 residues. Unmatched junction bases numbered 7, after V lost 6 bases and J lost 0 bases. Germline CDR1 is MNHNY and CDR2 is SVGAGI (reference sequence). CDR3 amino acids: CASSLRDRPSYEQYF. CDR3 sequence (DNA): TGTGCCAGCAGCCTACGGGACAGGCCCTCCTACGAGCAGTACTTC.

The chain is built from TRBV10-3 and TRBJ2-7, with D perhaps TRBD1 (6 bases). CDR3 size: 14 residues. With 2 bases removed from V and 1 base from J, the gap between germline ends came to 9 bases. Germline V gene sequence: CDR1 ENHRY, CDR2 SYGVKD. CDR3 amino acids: CAISEGGGSYEQYF. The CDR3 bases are TGTGCCATCAGTGAGGGGGGCGGGTCCTACGAGCAGTACTTC.

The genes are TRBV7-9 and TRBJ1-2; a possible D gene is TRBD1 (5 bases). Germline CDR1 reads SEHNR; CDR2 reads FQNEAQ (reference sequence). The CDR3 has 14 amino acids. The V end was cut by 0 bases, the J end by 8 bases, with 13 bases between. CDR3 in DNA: TGTGCCAGCAGCTTAGCCGGGGCCGAGAGAGGCTACACCTTC. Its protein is CASSLAGAERGYTF.

CDR3 amino acids: CASSLNPRGLFETSGSSYNEQFF. The CDR3 nucleotides read TGTGCCAGCAGTTTAAATCCCAGGGGGCTTTTTGAGACTAGCGGGAGTTCCTACAATGAGCAGTTCTTC. The V and J genes are TRBV27 and TRBJ2-1; 12 bases are a match to TRBD2. Trimming removed 2 bases from V and 1 base from J; junction bases left unmatched: 21. In germline, CDR1 is MNHEY, CDR2 SMNVEV (reference sequence). This CDR3 spans 23 amino acids.

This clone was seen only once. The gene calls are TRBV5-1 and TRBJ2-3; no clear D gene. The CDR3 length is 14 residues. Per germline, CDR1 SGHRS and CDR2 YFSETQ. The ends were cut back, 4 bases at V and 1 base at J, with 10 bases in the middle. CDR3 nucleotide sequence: TGCGCCAGCAGCACAACTACAGGCACAGATACGCAGTATTTT. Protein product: CASSTTTGTDTQYF.

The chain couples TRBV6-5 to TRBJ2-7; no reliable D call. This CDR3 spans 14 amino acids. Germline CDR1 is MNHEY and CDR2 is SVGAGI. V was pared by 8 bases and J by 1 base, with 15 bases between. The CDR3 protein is CASYSNDGSYEQYF. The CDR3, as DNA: TGTGCCAGCTATAGTAACGACGGGTCCTACGAGCAGTACTTC.

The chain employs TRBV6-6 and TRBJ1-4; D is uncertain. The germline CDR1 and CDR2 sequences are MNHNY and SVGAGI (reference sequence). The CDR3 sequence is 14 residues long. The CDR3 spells CGARESSTNEKLFF. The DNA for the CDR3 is TGTGGGGCTCGGGAGAGTTCAACTAATGAAAAACTGTTTTTT.

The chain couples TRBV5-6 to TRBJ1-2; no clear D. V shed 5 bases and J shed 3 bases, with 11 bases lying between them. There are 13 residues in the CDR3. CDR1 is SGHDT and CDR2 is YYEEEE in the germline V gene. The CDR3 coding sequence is TGTGCCAGCAGGAGGACGTCCTACTATGGCTACACCTTC. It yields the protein CASRRTSYYGYTF.

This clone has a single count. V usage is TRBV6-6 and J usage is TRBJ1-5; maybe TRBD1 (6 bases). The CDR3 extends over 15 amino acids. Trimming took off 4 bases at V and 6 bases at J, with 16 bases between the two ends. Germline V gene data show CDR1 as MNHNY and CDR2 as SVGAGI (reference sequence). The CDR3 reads CASSFEIGGSQPQHF. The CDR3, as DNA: TGTGCCAGCAGTTTTGAGATCGGGGGCTCTCAGCCCCAGCATTTT.

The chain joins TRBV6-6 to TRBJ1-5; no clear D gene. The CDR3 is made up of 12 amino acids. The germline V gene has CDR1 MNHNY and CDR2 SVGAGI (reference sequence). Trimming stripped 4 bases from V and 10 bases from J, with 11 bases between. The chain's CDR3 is CASSLANGPQHF. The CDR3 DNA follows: TGTGCCAGCAGTTTAGCCAACGGCCCCCAGCATTTT.